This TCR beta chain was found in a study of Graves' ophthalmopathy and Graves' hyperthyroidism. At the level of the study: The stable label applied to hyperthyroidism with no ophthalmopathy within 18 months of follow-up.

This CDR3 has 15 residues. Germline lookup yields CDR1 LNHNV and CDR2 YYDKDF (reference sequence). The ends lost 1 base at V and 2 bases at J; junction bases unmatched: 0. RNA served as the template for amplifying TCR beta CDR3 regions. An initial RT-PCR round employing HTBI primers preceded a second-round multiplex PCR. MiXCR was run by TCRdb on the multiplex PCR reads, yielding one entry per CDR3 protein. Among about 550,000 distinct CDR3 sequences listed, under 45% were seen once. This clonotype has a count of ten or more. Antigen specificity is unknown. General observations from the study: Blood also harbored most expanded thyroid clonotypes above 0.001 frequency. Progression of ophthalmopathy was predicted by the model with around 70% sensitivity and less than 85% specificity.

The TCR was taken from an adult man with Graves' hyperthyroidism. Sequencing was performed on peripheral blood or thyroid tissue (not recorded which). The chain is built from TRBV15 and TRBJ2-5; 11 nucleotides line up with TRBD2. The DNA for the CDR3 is TGTGCCACCAGCAGAGGACTAGCGGGGCAAGAGACCCAGTACTTC. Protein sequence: CATSRGLAGQETQYF. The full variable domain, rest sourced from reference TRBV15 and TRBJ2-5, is DAMVIQNPRYQVTQFGKPVTLSCSQTLNHNVMYWYQQKSSQAPKLLFHYYDKDFNNEADTPDNFQSRRPNTSFCFLDIRSPGLGDTAMYLCATSRGLAGQETQYFGPGTRLLVL.